This T cell receptor (beta chain) is from a study of neurological immune-mediated disorders. In its sample, this clonotype was seen many times. Its target is unknown. From 15-18 subjects, every sequencing run obtained over 190 million TCR-beta sequences. TCRdb independently ran MiXCR on the 5' RACE reads; one entry per CDR3 protein. The table records about 66,000 distinct CDR3 sequences, almost 3.5% of them present only once. CDR1 is SGHDT, CDR2 YYEEEE, per germline. V trimming: 5 bases; J trimming: 1 base; junction bases outside the gene matches: 10. The CDR3 totals 16 residues. The unsorted libraries were prepared from 2 million PBMCs (stored at -80 C). General study points: The multiple sclerosis repertoire cluster had no association with any clinical or MRI feature. None of the CDR3 amino acid sequences found in expanded clones was shared across subjects. This suggests that the TCR-beta repertoires were private in all groups.

This TCR was sampled from a man aged 35 to 55 with multiple sclerosis. J is TRBJ1-1 and V is TRBV5-6; TRBD1 matches at 8 bases. The sample taken for sequencing was PBMCs. The CDR3 here is CASRRFEQGENTEAFF. CDR3 bases: TGTGCCAGCAGACGTTTCGAACAGGGGGAGAACACTGAAGCTTTCTTT.